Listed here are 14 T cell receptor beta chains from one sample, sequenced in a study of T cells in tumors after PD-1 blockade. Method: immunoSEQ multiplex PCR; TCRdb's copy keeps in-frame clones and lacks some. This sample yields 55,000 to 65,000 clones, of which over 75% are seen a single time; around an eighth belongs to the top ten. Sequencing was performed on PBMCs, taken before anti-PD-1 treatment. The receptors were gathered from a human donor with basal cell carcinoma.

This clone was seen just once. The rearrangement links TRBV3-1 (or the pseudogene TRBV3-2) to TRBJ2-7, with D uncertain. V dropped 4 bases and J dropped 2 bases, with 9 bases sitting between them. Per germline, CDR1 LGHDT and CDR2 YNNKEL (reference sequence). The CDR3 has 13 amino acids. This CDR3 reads CASSPQRTYEQYF. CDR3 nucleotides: TGTGCCAGCAGCCCCCAGCGAACCTACGAGCAGTACTTC.

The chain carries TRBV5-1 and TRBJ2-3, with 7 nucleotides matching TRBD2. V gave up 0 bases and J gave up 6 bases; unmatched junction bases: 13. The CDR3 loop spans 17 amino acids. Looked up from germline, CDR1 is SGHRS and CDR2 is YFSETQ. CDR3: CASSLGRDYPSRDTQYF. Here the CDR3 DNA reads TGCGCCAGCAGCTTGGGAAGGGACTACCCCTCAAGGGATACGCAGTATTTT.

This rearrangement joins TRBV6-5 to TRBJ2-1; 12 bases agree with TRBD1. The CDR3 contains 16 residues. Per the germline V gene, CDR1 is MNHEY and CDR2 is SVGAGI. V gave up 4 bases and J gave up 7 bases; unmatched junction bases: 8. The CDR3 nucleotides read TGTGCCAGCAGTTCACCCGGGACAGGGGGCCTAAATGAGCAGTTCTTC. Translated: CASSSPGTGGLNEQFF.

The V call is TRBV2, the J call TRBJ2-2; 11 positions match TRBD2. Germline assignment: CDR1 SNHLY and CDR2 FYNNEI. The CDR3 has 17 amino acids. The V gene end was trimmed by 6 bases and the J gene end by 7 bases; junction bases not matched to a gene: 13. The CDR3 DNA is TGTGCCAGCAGAGATCTAGCGGGGGGCCGGGATAGCGGGGAGCTGTTTTTT. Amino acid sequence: CASRDLAGGRDSGELFF.

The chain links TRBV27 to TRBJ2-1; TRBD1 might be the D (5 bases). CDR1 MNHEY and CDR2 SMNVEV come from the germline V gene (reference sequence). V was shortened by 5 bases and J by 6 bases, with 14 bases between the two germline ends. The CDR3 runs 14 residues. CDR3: CASSGAQGPNEQFF. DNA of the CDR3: TGTGCCAGCAGTGGGGCCCAGGGCCCCAATGAGCAGTTCTTC.

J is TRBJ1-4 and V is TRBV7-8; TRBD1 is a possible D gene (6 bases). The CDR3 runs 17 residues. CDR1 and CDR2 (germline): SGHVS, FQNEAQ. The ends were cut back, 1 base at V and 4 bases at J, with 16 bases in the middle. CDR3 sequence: CASSLVIQGRLNEKLFF. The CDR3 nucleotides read TGTGCCAGCAGCTTAGTAATTCAGGGGCGGCTTAATGAAAAACTGTTTTTT. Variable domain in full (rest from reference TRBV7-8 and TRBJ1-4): GAGVSQSPRYKVAKRGQDVALRCDPISGHVSLFWYQQALGQGPEFLTYFQNEAQLDKSGLPSDRFFAERPEGSVSTLKIQRTQQEDSAVYLCASSLVIQGRLNEKLFFGSGTQLSVL.

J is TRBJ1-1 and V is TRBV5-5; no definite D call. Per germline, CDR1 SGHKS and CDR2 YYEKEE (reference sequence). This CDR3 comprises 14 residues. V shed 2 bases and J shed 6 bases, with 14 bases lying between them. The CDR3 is CASSLILGIAEAFF. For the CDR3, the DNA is TGTGCCAGCAGCTTAATTTTGGGGATCGCTGAAGCTTTCTTT.

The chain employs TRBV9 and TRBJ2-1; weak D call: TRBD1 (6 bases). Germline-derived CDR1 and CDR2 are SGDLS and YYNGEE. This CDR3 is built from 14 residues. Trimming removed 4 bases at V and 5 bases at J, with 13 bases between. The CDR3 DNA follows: TGTGCCAGCAGCCCAAGGACAGCCGACAATGAGCAGTTCTTC. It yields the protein CASSPRTADNEQFF.

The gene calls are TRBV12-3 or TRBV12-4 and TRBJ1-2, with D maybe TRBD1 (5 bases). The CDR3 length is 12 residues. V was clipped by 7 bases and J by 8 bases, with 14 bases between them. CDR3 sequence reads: CASNMWGGGYTF. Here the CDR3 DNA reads TGTGCCAGCAACATGTGGGGGGGAGGCTACACCTTC.

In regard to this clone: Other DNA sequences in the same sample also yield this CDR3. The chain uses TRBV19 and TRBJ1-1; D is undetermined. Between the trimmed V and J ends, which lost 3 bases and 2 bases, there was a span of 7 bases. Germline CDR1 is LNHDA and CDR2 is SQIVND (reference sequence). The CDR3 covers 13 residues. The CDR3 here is CASSILRNTEAFF. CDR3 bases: TGTGCCAGTAGTATTCTCCGCAACACTGAAGCTTTCTTT.

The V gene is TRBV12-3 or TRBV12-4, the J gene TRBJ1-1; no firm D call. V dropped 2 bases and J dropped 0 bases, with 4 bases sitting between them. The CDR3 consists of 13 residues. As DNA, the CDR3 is TGTGCCAGCAGTTTATCAGTGAACACTGAAGCTTTCTTT. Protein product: CASSLSVNTEAFF.

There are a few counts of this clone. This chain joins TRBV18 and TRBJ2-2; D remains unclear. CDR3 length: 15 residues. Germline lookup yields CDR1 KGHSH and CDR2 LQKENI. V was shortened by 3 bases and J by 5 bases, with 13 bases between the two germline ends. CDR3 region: CASSPSAVLTGELFF. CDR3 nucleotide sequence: TGTGCCAGCTCACCTTCGGCGGTTTTAACCGGGGAGCTGTTTTTT.

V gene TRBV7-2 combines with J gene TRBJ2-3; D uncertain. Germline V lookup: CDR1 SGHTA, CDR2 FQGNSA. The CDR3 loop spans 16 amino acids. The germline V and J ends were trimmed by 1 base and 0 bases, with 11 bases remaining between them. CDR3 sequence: CASSLGSVGSTDTQYF. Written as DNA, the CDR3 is TGTGCCAGCAGCTTAGGAAGCGTCGGTAGCACAGATACGCAGTATTTT.

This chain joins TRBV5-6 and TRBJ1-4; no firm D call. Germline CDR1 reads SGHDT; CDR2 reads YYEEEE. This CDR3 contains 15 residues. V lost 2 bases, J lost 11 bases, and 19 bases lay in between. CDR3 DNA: TGTGCCAGCAGCTTAAGTGACCTCGGTCGAAATAAACTGTTTTTT. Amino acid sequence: CASSLSDLGRNKLFF. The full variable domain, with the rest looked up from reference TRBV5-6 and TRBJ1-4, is DAGVTQSPTHLIKTRGQQVTLRCSPKSGHDTVSWYQQALGQGPQFIFQYYEEEERQRGNFPDRFSGHQFPNYSSELNVNALLLGDSALYLCASSLSDLGRNKLFFGSGTQLSVL.